One sample yielded the 21 T cell receptor beta chains listed below, sequenced in a study of blood T cell repertoires in COVID-19. Clones were sequenced by immunoSEQ multiplex PCR, and TCRdb holds only the in-frame ones, with some missing. This sample has some 130,000 clones, with roughly three quarters found just once. Sequenced: peripheral blood. These receptor sequences come from a woman aged 70-85 years with acute or convalescent COVID-19.

CDR3 amino acids: CASSRGQGSEQYF. In DNA, the CDR3 is TGCGCCAGCAGCCGCGGACAGGGATCGGAGCAGTACTTC. This chain uses TRBV4-1 with TRBJ2-7; TRBD1 matches 8 bases. With 4 bases clipped from V and 7 bases from J, the junction kept 6 bases outside the gene matches. The germline V gene has CDR1 MGHRA and CDR2 YSYEKL. This CDR3 spans 13 amino acids.

This clone was seen only once. The V gene is TRBV6-1, the J gene TRBJ2-7; 7 nucleotides align to TRBD1. Germline V gives CDR1 MNHNS, CDR2 SASEGT. The CDR3 is 15 residues long. Germline trimming cut 2 bases from V and 2 bases from J; bases unmatched to any gene: 6. The CDR3: CASSERAGGPYEQYF. Written as DNA, the CDR3 is TGTGCCAGCAGTGAACGGGCAGGGGGTCCCTACGAGCAGTACTTC.

The chain carries TRBV15 and TRBJ2-1, with 12 bases lining up with TRBD2. CDR3 length: 15 residues. Germline-derived CDR1 and CDR2 are LNHNV and YYDKDF (reference sequence). V trimming: 5 bases; J trimming: 8 bases; junction bases outside the gene matches: 7. The CDR3 reads CATSELAGGSDEQFF. The CDR3 DNA reads TGTGCCACCAGCGAACTAGCGGGGGGCTCTGATGAGCAGTTCTTC.

The count of this clone is one. This chain joins TRBV30 and TRBJ2-5; 10 nucleotides match TRBD2. There are 15 residues in the CDR3. V lost 2 bases, J lost 5 bases, and 8 bases stayed unmatched. From germline, CDR1 is GTSNPN and CDR2 SVGIG (reference sequence). The CDR3 sequence is CAWSPTLAGSETQYF. In DNA, the CDR3 is TGTGCCTGGAGTCCTACACTAGCGGGAAGTGAGACCCAGTACTTC.

The V gene is TRBV19, the J gene TRBJ1-2, with a weak D call TRBD1 (6 bases). The germline gives CDR1 LNHDA, CDR2 SQIVND (reference sequence). This CDR3 region has 12 residues. V lost 6 bases to trimming and J lost 6 bases, with 11 bases between them. The CDR3 loop reads CASSPRQDGYTF. CDR3 nucleotide sequence: TGTGCCAGTAGCCCACGACAGGATGGCTACACCTTC. Looking up the rest from reference TRBV19 and TRBJ1-2 gives the full variable domain: DGGITQSPKYLFRKEGQNVTLSCEQNLNHDAMYWYRQDPGQGLRLIYYSQIVNDFQKGDIAEGYSVSREKKESFPLTVTSAQKNPTAFYLCASSPRQDGYTFGSGTRLTVV.

The V call is TRBV6-5, the J call TRBJ2-2, with 8 bases identical to TRBD2. Germline-derived CDR1 and CDR2 are MNHEY and SVGAGI. The ends lost 6 bases at V and 1 base at J; junction bases unmatched: 4. The CDR3 spans 15 residues. Here the CDR3 reads CASSQSGGNTGELFF. CDR3 coding DNA: TGTGCCAGCAGCCAAAGCGGGGGGAACACCGGGGAGCTGTTTTTT.

V is TRBV3-1 (or the pseudogene TRBV3-2) and J is TRBJ1-2; D remains unclear. The CDR3 spans 13 residues. Germline assignment: CDR1 LGHDT and CDR2 YNNKEL (reference sequence). V lost 4 bases to trimming and J lost 4 bases, with 10 bases between them. The CDR3: CASSPGDRYGYTF. The CDR3 coding sequence is TGTGCCAGCAGCCCAGGCGACCGCTATGGCTACACCTTC.

This clone was counted a few times. This sequence joins TRBV30 and TRBJ2-2; TRBD1 is a possible D gene (5 bases). This CDR3 is 15 amino acids long. Germline assignment: CDR1 GTSNPN and CDR2 SVGIG (reference sequence). The ends were cut back, 0 bases at V and 1 base at J, with 9 bases in the middle. CDR3: CAWSVIRGNTGELFF. The CDR3, as DNA: TGTGCCTGGAGTGTAATAAGGGGGAACACCGGGGAGCTGTTTTTT.

The genes are TRBV5-4 and TRBJ2-1; the match to TRBD1 covers 7 bases. V lost 2 bases to trimming and J lost 2 bases; unmatched junction nucleotides: 7. The CDR3 is 16 residues long. From germline, CDR1 is SGHNT and CDR2 YYREEE (reference sequence). This chain's CDR3 is CASSLRRQGAYNEQFF. The CDR3 coding sequence is TGTGCCAGCAGCTTAAGGCGGCAGGGGGCCTACAATGAGCAGTTCTTC.

This clone has only a few counts. The chain joins TRBV11-3 to TRBJ2-2, with D possibly matching TRBD1 (6 bases). CDR3 length: 15 amino acids. V gave up 5 bases and J gave up 0 bases, with 10 bases separating them. In germline, CDR1 is SGHNT, CDR2 YENEEA. The CDR3 spells CASSPGTTNTGELFF. CDR3 nucleotide sequence: TGTGCCAGCAGCCCCGGGACAACGAACACCGGGGAGCTGTTTTTT.

This clone has a handful of counts. This chain joins TRBV5-4 and TRBJ2-5; D uncertain. This CDR3 region has 13 residues. V dropped 1 base and J dropped 1 base, with 5 bases sitting between them. CDR1 and CDR2 (germline): SGHNT, YYREEE (reference sequence). The CDR3 sequence: CASSLSLQETQYF. CDR3 DNA sequence: TGTGCCAGCAGCTTGAGCCTCCAAGAGACCCAGTACTTC.

This rearrangement joins TRBV28 to TRBJ1-1; possible D gene TRBD1, 5 bases. This CDR3 has 11 residues. Germline V gene sequence: CDR1 MDHEN, CDR2 SYDVKM. Trimming shortened V by 4 bases and J by 6 bases, and 6 bases separated the two germline ends. CDR3 region: CASSSRAEAFF. The CDR3 DNA is TGTGCCAGCAGTTCCAGGGCTGAAGCTTTCTTT.

The V gene is TRBV2, the J gene TRBJ1-1; no firm D call. V dropped 7 bases and J dropped 1 base, with 10 bases sitting between them. The CDR3 runs 13 residues. Germline V lookup: CDR1 SNHLY, CDR2 FYNNEI. CDR3 coding DNA: TGTGCCAGCAAACTTTCAGGGAACACTGAAGCTTTCTTT. It specifies CASKLSGNTEAFF.

This clone was seen repeatedly, ten times or more. Here the CDR3 DNA reads TGTGCCAGCAGCCTAACTAGCGGCGAGCAGTACTTC. This gives the protein CASSLTSGEQYF. The rearrangement uses TRBV7-2 and TRBJ2-7; 8 bases align to TRBD2. The J segment lost 6 bases and the V segment lost 5 bases, leaving 3 bases of the junction unmatched. Germline V gives CDR1 SGHTA, CDR2 FQGNSA. CDR3 length: 12 amino acids.

Here the CDR3 reads CASRGRTGGYEQYF. In DNA, the CDR3 is TGTGCCAGCAGGGGCCGGACAGGGGGCTACGAGCAGTACTTC. V gene TRBV27 combines with J gene TRBJ2-7, with 10 positions matching TRBD1. CDR3 length: 14 residues. V lost 6 bases to trimming and J lost 3 bases; unmatched junction nucleotides: 5. CDR1 and CDR2 (germline): MNHEY, SMNVEV (reference sequence).

The chain carries TRBV5-8 and TRBJ2-2; the D gene is possibly TRBD1 (5 bases). This CDR3 is 14 amino acids long. The V gene's germline CDR1 is SGHTS and CDR2 YDEGEE. The V gene lost 4 bases and the J gene lost 2 bases, with 9 bases spanning the gap. The CDR3 protein is CASSRGANTGELFF. The CDR3 DNA reads TGTGCCAGCAGCCGTGGGGCAAACACCGGGGAGCTGTTTTTT. Combining the CDR3 with reference TRBV5-8 and TRBJ2-2 gives the whole variable domain EAGVTQSPTHLIKTRGQQATLRCSPISGHTSVYWYQQALGLGLQFLLWYDEGEERNRGNFPPRFSGRQFPNYSSELNVNALELEDSALYLCASSRGANTGELFFGEGSRLTVL.

The chain uses TRBV24-1 and TRBJ1-2; no firm D call. Looked up from germline, CDR1 is KGHDR and CDR2 is SFDVKD. This CDR3 has 13 residues. Trimming took off 7 bases at V and 7 bases at J, with 15 bases between the two ends. The CDR3 nucleotides read TGTGCCACCAGCGTCGACTCCCTCAGTGGCTACACCTTC. This translates into CATSVDSLSGYTF.

The V call is TRBV2, the J call TRBJ2-1, with 7 bases that match TRBD2. The germline V gene has CDR1 SNHLY and CDR2 FYNNEI. V lost 7 bases, J lost 9 bases, and 9 bases stayed unmatched. The CDR3 runs 13 residues. As DNA, the CDR3 is TGTGCCAGCATTCGCGGGAGTCGCGCTGAGCAGTTCTTC. Encoded protein: CASIRGSRAEQFF.

The chain combines TRBV11-2 with TRBJ1-2; perhaps TRBD1 as D (6 bases). CDR3 length equals 17 residues. CDR1 is SGHAT, CDR2 FQNNGV, per germline. V was clipped by 1 base and J by 0 bases, with 15 bases between them. The CDR3 bases are TGTGCCAGCAGCTTAGCGGGCAGGGGCTCAGCTAACTATGGCTACACCTTC. Protein sequence: CASSLAGRGSANYGYTF.

As concerns this clone: This specimen includes other DNA sequences encoding the same CDR3. The chain combines TRBV6-5 with TRBJ2-7, with TRBD1 identical over 8 bases. This CDR3 has 12 amino acids. CDR1 MNHEY and CDR2 SVGAGI come from the germline V gene. Trimming took 6 bases from V and 4 from J; bases not matched to a gene: 2. As DNA, the CDR3 is TGTGCCAGCAGCCAGGGGGCTTACGAGCAGTACTTC. Protein sequence: CASSQGAYEQYF.

V gene TRBV27 combines with J gene TRBJ2-3; 10 nucleotides line up with TRBD2. This CDR3 comprises 18 residues. In germline, CDR1 is MNHEY, CDR2 SMNVEV (reference sequence). With 3 bases clipped from V and 3 bases from J, the junction kept 12 bases outside the gene matches. CDR3 DNA sequence: TGTGCCAGCAGTTTCGGTTGGGGGCCTAGCGGGAGAACAGATACGCAGTATTTT. This translates into CASSFGWGPSGRTDTQYF.